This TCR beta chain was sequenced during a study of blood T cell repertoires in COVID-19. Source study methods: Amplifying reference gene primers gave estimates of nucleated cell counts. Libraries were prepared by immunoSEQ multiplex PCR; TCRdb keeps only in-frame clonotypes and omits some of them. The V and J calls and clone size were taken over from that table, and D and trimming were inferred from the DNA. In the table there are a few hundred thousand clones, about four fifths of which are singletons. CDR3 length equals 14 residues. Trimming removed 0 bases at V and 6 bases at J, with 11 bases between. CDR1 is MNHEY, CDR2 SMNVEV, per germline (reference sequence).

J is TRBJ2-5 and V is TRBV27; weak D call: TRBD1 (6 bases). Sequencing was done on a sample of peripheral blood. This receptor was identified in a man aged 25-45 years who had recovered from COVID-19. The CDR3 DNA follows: TGTGCCAGCAGTTTATCGGGGGCCCCTCAGACCCAGTACTTC. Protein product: CASSLSGAPQTQYF.